This record looks at one TCR beta chain sequence and its context. What it binds is not known. This entry comes from a study of cytomegalovirus exposure and HLA in healthy donors. Study information: Earlier, roughly 180 million T cells were analyzed, and 95 million to 140 million unique TCR beta sequences were found among them. Study outcomes and limitations: Under in vitro conditions, a few CMV-associated chains were confirmed as specific for CMV antigens.

At collection, donors were nominally healthy, but unrecorded immune exposures were probable. Germline lookup yields CDR1 SGHRS and CDR2 YFSETQ. The CDR3 extends over 12 amino acids. The ends were cut back, 4 bases at V and 8 bases at J, with 10 bases in the middle. The study ran its PCR with 60 Vbeta and 13 Jbeta primers. Assay used: immunoSEQ multiplex PCR; TCRdb lists only in-frame clones, some missing. Among 250,000 to 300,000 clones listed, approximately 91% were seen once. This receptor was taken from a girl aged 2 to 9 in good health and CMV-seronegative. The rearrangement links TRBV5-1 to TRBJ2-1, with D perhaps TRBD2 (6 bases). Source material: PBMCs. The CDR3 DNA reads as TGCGCCAGCAGCCTGCGGGGAGATGAGCAGTTCTTC. It is translated as CASSLRGDEQFF.